A single sample is the source of the 10 T cell receptor beta chains below, sequenced in a study of identical twins. TCRdb ran MiXCR on the 5' RACE reads and lists one entry per CDR3 protein. Of 700,000 or so distinct CDR3 sequences in the sample, 8.6% were seen once. This same sample was also part of a study on yellow fever vaccine responses in identical twins.

The sample consisted of PBMCs. These receptors all come from a woman under 30 in good health.

This clonotype was detected a few times. The chain links TRBV4-3 to TRBJ2-5; TRBD2 matches at 12 bases. The J segment lost 4 bases and the V segment lost 4 bases, leaving 10 bases of the junction unmatched. The CDR3 loop spans 17 amino acids. In germline, CDR1 is LGHNA, CDR2 YSLEER. Here the CDR3 DNA reads TGCGCCAGCAGCCTCAACCTAGCGGGAGGGCCGGCAGAGACCCAGTACTTC. This gives the protein CASSLNLAGGPAETQYF.

This clonotype was detected only a few times. The chain joins TRBV5-1 to TRBJ2-5; TRBD1 matches at 9 bases. The CDR3 length is 19 residues. In germline, CDR1 is SGHRS, CDR2 YFSETQ. After removal of 4 bases from V and 2 bases from J, the junction contained 18 bases not matched to a gene. Here the CDR3 reads CASSPGLLHRGLKQETQYF. As DNA, the CDR3 is TGCGCCAGCAGCCCGGGGCTCCTCCACAGGGGGCTTAAGCAAGAGACCCAGTACTTC.

The rearrangement links TRBV11-2 to TRBJ2-5; D not resolved. Germline V lookup: CDR1 SGHAT, CDR2 FQNNGV. This CDR3 spans 14 amino acids. Trimming left V 7 bases short and J 5 bases short, with 17 bases between. Here the CDR3 DNA reads TGTGCCAGCACCCTCCTTCTGGGTCCGGAGACCCAGTACTTC. This sequence encodes CASTLLLGPETQYF.

The J gene is TRBJ2-5, the V gene TRBV6-1; 11 nucleotides align to TRBD1. Looked up from germline, CDR1 is MNHNS and CDR2 is SASEGT. With 6 bases clipped from V and 5 bases from J, the junction kept 20 bases outside the gene matches. The CDR3 has 19 residues. CDR3 in amino acids: CASRSHGQGAGYSWETQYF. In nucleotides, the CDR3 is TGTGCCAGCAGGTCACATGGACAGGGGGCTGGTTATTCGTGGGAGACCCAGTACTTC.

In its sample, this clonotype was seen a few times. The chain joins TRBV7-8 to TRBJ2-4; 8 nucleotides match TRBD1. In germline, CDR1 is SGHVS, CDR2 FQNEAQ. This CDR3 comprises 15 residues. J lost 6 bases, V lost 5 bases, and 9 bases had no gene match. CDR3 DNA sequence: TGTGCCAGCAGCCCGGACAGGGAGAGGGGAAACATTCAGTACTTC. Its protein is CASSPDRERGNIQYF.

This clonotype was seen at least ten times. The genes are TRBV7-2 and TRBJ1-4; D may be TRBD1 (5 bases). Trimming stripped 0 bases from V and 8 bases from J, with 13 bases between. Germline CDR1 SGHTA, CDR2 FQGNSA. The CDR3 is made up of 15 amino acids. CDR3 in DNA: TGTGCCAGCAGCTTAGCTTTTGCCAGGGAGGAAAAACTGTTTTTT. This codes for CASSLAFAREEKLFF.

The chain carries TRBV7-2 and TRBJ2-2; a possible D gene is TRBD1 (6 bases). The CDR3 length is 15 residues. V lost 1 base and J 5 bases, leaving 11 bases between the germline ends. Germline CDR1 and CDR2: SGHTA and FQGNSA. The DNA of the CDR3 is TGTGCCAGCAGCTTAGTTCACAGGGAGACCGGGGAGCTGTTTTTT. It yields the protein CASSLVHRETGELFF.

The rearrangement links TRBV20-1 to TRBJ2-4; TRBD2 matches at 7 bases. The CDR3 length is 16 residues. CDR1 DFQATT and CDR2 SNEGSKA come from the germline V gene (reference sequence). V lost 3 bases and J lost 0; bases outside the gene matches: 8. In DNA, the CDR3 is TGCAGTGCTAGGGCTCCGGGACTACTAGCCAAAAACATTCAGTACTTC. Protein product: CSARAPGLLAKNIQYF.

A few counts support this clonotype. The chain recombines TRBV6-5 with TRBJ2-7; the D is unclear. Per germline, CDR1 MNHEY and CDR2 SVGAGI. Trimming shortened V by 4 bases and J by 0 bases, and 10 bases separated the two germline ends. The CDR3 consists of 14 residues. The CDR3 nucleotides read TGTGCCAGCAGTTCCCTAAGAGACTCCTACGAGCAGTACTTC. Protein: CASSSLRDSYEQYF.

V gene TRBV5-1 combines with J gene TRBJ1-2; no clear D gene. Trimming stripped 6 bases from V and 1 base from J, with 10 bases between. Germline V gene lookup returns CDR1 SGHRS and CDR2 YFSETQ. The CDR3 has 13 amino acids. CDR3 sequence reads: CASTAGYNYGYTF. The CDR3 nucleotides are TGCGCCAGCACCGCAGGTTATAACTATGGCTACACCTTC.